This paragraph covers one T cell receptor beta chain sequence. Its matching antigen is unknown. This entry is derived from a study of OX40 agonist ivuxolimab in advanced cancers. Study-wide background: Patients were treated with intravenous ivuxolimab, dosed at 0.01 to 10 mg/kg and infused every 2 weeks. Patients were roughly 87% male with ages roughly 23 to 79, mean roughly 64.

Some clones are missing from TCRdb's copy, which holds only in-frame ones; the method was immunoSEQ multiplex PCR. The sample lists approximately 69,000 clones, more than 65% occurring once. This CDR3 spans 15 amino acids. Germline V CDR1 and CDR2: SGHNT, YENEEA. The trim removed 5 bases at V and 6 bases at J, leaving 7 bases unmatched. Study-wide results and limits: In CD8+ T cells, expanded clones were on average more numerous than in CD4+.

The J gene is TRBJ2-1, the V gene TRBV11-3, with 10 bases aligning to TRBD2. Source: CD4+ or CD8+ T cells sorted from blood, taken in a trial of the OX40 agonist ivuxolimab. The receptor comes from an adult with an advanced solid tumor such as melanoma, head and neck, liver or kidney cancer. The CDR3 sequence: CASSERTSGLNEQFF. In DNA, the CDR3 is TGTGCCAGCAGCGAACGGACTAGCGGCCTCAATGAGCAGTTCTTC.